This T cell receptor (beta chain) stems from a study of blood T cell repertoires in COVID-19. CDR1 and CDR2 from the germline V gene are MGHRA and YSYEKL. After removal of 1 base from V and 4 bases from J, the junction contained 8 bases not matched to a gene. The CDR3 sequence is 16 residues long. TCRdb keeps only in-frame clones here, not all; method: immunoSEQ multiplex PCR. This sample yields some 110,000 clones, of which 75% to 90% are seen a single time; roughly 7.7% belongs to the top ten. The genes are TRBV4-1 and TRBJ2-3, with 7 bases that match TRBD2. Sequenced material: peripheral blood. The sequence derives from a man in his 70s with acute or convalescent COVID-19. CDR3 amino acids: CASSQGAGSIADTQYF. The DNA for the CDR3 is TGCGCCAGCAGCCAAGGAGCGGGAAGTATCGCAGATACGCAGTATTTT.